The 14 T cell receptor beta chains given below trace back to one sample, sequenced in a study of post-analysis software for immune sequencing data. Study results and limitations: Comparison of patients with controls showed 5 or 6 TRBV segments more frequent in patients, TRBV5-6, TRBV5-1 and TRBV20-1 among them.

No antigens are known for them. TCR beta cDNA libraries included unique molecular identifiers. Each CDR3 protein gets one entry after TCRdb re-called the PCR reads with MiXCR. The sample consists of about 820,000 distinct CDR3 sequences, about 53% of them appearing once. The sample was blood. These TCRs come from a girl between 10 and 17 years old with multiple sclerosis.

The J gene is TRBJ2-1, the V gene TRBV29-1; 9 bases line up with TRBD2. Germline loops: CDR1 SQVTM, CDR2 ANQGSEA. The CDR3 sequence is 16 residues long. J gave up 0 bases and V 1 base, and 4 bases lay outside the gene matches. The CDR3: CSVEGTSESSYNEQFF. The CDR3 DNA reads as TGCAGCGTTGAAGGGACTAGCGAGAGCTCCTACAATGAGCAGTTCTTC.

The rearrangement joins TRBV3-1 to TRBJ1-1, with 9 bases identical to TRBD1. Germline CDR1 is LGHDT and CDR2 is YNNKEL (reference sequence). J lost 3 bases, V lost 3 bases, and 8 bases had no gene match. CDR3 length: 16 residues. The CDR3 spells CASSQGKGQGYTEAFF. The CDR3 nucleotides read TGTGCCAGCAGCCAGGGGAAAGGACAGGGGTACACTGAAGCTTTCTTT.

The chain carries TRBV9 and TRBJ2-1; tentatively, D is TRBD2 (6 bases). The germline V gene encodes CDR1 SGDLS and CDR2 YYNGEE. This CDR3 spans 16 amino acids. V was shortened by 0 bases and J by 4 bases, with 14 bases between the two germline ends. DNA of the CDR3: TGTGCCAGCAGCGTAGCTTGGGGGGACCCATACAATGAGCAGTTCTTC. Its protein product is CASSVAWGDPYNEQFF.

This clonotype was counted a few times. The chain has TRBV20-1 and TRBJ1-5, with D perhaps matching TRBD1 (5 bases). The V gene lost 0 bases and the J gene lost 0 bases, with 21 bases spanning the gap. This CDR3 has 19 residues. Germline CDR1 and CDR2: DFQATT and SNEGSKA (reference sequence). The DNA for the CDR3 is TGCAGTGCTAGAGATCAAACCGGGACGGGGGGATTTAGCAATCAGCCCCAGCATTTT. It is translated as CSARDQTGTGGFSNQPQHF.

DNA for the CDR3: TGCAGTGCTAAGGGACTAGCGAACTACAATGAGCAGTTCTTC. Translating gives CSAKGLANYNEQFF. The chain links TRBV20-1 to TRBJ2-1; 10 bases align to TRBD2. With V trimmed by 4 bases and J by 3 bases, 3 bases remained unmatched. Germline lookup yields CDR1 DFQATT and CDR2 SNEGSKA (reference sequence). CDR3 length: 14 amino acids.

The chain employs TRBV14 and TRBJ1-2, with 7 positions matching TRBD1. Germline lookup yields CDR1 SGHDN and CDR2 FVKESK. V lost 4 bases, J lost 8 bases, and 7 bases stayed unmatched. The CDR3 covers 13 residues. This chain's CDR3 is CASSPDRAWGYTF. CDR3 nucleotide sequence: TGTGCCAGCAGCCCCGACAGGGCATGGGGCTACACCTTC. Variable domain in full (rest from reference TRBV14 and TRBJ1-2): EAGVTQFPSHSVIEKGQTVTLRCDPISGHDNLYWYRRVMGKEIKFLLHFVKESKQDESGMPNNRFLAERTGGTYSTLKVQPAELEDSGVYFCASSPDRAWGYTFGSGTRLTVV.

V usage is TRBV9 and J usage is TRBJ2-4, with a tentative D call TRBD1 (5 bases). V was pared by 4 bases and J by 0 bases, with 23 bases between. Germline assignment: CDR1 SGDLS and CDR2 YYNGEE. The CDR3 has 19 amino acids. Written as DNA, the CDR3 is TGTGCCAGCAGCTTTCAGACAGTGAACTCTCCGCTAGCCAAAAACATTCAGTACTTC. It translates to CASSFQTVNSPLAKNIQYF.

The chain couples TRBV12-3 or TRBV12-4 to TRBJ2-1, with 11 bases aligning to TRBD2. The CDR3 is 14 residues long. Trimming cost V 5 bases and J 6 bases; bases outside gene matches: 3. The CDR3 nucleotides are TGTGCCAGCAGTCGACTAGCGGGACCCAATGAGCAGTTCTTC. Protein sequence: CASSRLAGPNEQFF.

The genes are TRBV20-1 and TRBJ1-2; weak D call: TRBD1 (5 bases). V was shortened by 5 bases and J by 3 bases, with 25 bases between the two germline ends. Germline CDR1 and CDR2: DFQATT and SNEGSKA (reference sequence). The CDR3 length is 17 residues. CDR3 sequence: CSALLPGRGRPDYGYTF. The CDR3 nucleotides are TGCAGTGCTTTGCTACCGGGACGCGGACGGCCCGACTATGGCTACACCTTC.

This sequence joins TRBV20-1 and TRBJ2-1; D is perhaps TRBD1 or TRBD2 (5 bases each). The CDR3 has 12 residues. CDR1 DFQATT and CDR2 SNEGSKA come from the germline V gene (reference sequence). CDR3 loop: CRARTGTNYQFF. DNA of the CDR3: TGCAGGGCTCGAACCGGGACCAACTATCAGTTCTTC.

V usage is TRBV7-2 and J usage is TRBJ2-1, with TRBD2 matching over 14 bases. This CDR3 is 16 amino acids long. V lost 3 bases to trimming and J lost 9 bases; unmatched junction nucleotides: 7. Germline CDR1 SGHTA, CDR2 FQGNSA. The CDR3 DNA sequence: TGTGCCAGCAGCTTCTCCGGGACTAGCGGGAGTTTTGAGCAGTTCTTC. This translates into CASSFSGTSGSFEQFF.

The chain links TRBV7-8 to TRBJ2-7, with D unclear. From germline, CDR1 is SGHVS and CDR2 FQNEAQ. CDR3 size: 14 residues. V lost 3 bases and J 3 bases, leaving 12 bases between the germline ends. The CDR3 DNA reads TGTGCCAGCAGCTTCGCTGGACGGATCTACGAGCAGTACTTC. Its protein product is CASSFAGRIYEQYF.

This rearrangement joins TRBV12-3 or TRBV12-4 to TRBJ2-7, with 9 bases fitting TRBD1. This CDR3 has 15 amino acids. Trimming removed 6 bases from V and 2 bases from J; junction bases left unmatched: 8. CDR3 in amino acids: CASRFNRDRAYEQYF. DNA for the CDR3: TGTGCCAGCAGATTCAACCGGGACAGGGCCTACGAGCAGTACTTC.

The gene calls are TRBV29-1 and TRBJ1-1; weak D call: TRBD1 (5 bases). The germline CDR1 and CDR2 sequences are SQVTM and ANQGSEA. Trimming shortened V by 4 bases and J by 4 bases, and 13 bases separated the two germline ends. The CDR3 is made up of 13 amino acids. The CDR3 spells CSVVGPGSTEAFF. Here the CDR3 DNA reads TGCAGCGTTGTAGGACCAGGGAGCACTGAAGCTTTCTTT.